A selection of T cell receptor beta chains follows, all from one sample in a study of beta chain features in type 1 diabetes. The data were produced by immunoSEQ multiplex PCR, yet TCRdb's version contains in-frame clones alone and is incomplete. Of 250,000 or so clones detected, around 68% appear once; the ten largest clones hold roughly 0.048%. Sequencing was performed on naive CD4+ T cells from blood. The receptors stem from a man aged 25 to 45 in good health. Each CDR3 is given with its conserved first and last residue. D genes are given only for firm matches. For some rows the clone size is stated as once, few or many, or as a class when expanded; others skip it.

clone_size j_call d_call v_call cdr3_aa cdr3_nt
- TRBJ2-7 - TRBV25-1 CASSEYGGTYEQYF TGTGCCAGCAGTGAATACGGGGGTACCTACGAGCAGTACTTC
- TRBJ2-1 - TRBV18 CASSPTSSYNEQFF TGTGCCAGCTCACCAACGAGCTCTTACAATGAGCAGTTCTTC
few TRBJ2-1 TRBD2 TRBV30 CAWSKGTSGSNEQFF TGTGCCTGGAGCAAAGGGACTAGCGGGAGTAATGAGCAGTTCTTC
- TRBJ2-7 - TRBV30 CAWTNLYEQYF TGTGCCTGGACCAATCTCTACGAGCAGTACTTC
- TRBJ2-7 - TRBV6-5 CASRKEAALYEQYF TGTGCCAGCAGAAAAGAGGCAGCTCTCTACGAGCAGTACTTC
- TRBJ2-3 - TRBV5-1 CASSLSGTDTQYF TGCGCCAGCAGCTTATCGGGCACAGATACGCAGTATTTT
- TRBJ2-2 - TRBV7-2 CASSFDFAGELFF TGTGCCAGCAGCTTCGATTTCGCCGGGGAGCTGTTTTTT
- TRBJ1-2 TRBD1 TRBV27 CASSLQGAPSYGYTF TGTGCCAGCTCGCTGCAGGGGGCCCCTTCCTATGGCTACACCTTC
- TRBJ2-1 - TRBV28 CASSMLGASRDEQFF TGTGCCAGCAGTATGTTGGGCGCTAGTCGGGATGAGCAGTTCTTC
few TRBJ1-3 - TRBV7-2 CASSLKIVRGNTIYF TGTGCCAGCAGCTTAAAGATCGTGCGTGGAAACACCATATATTTT
- TRBJ2-3 - TRBV7-8 CASSYKGVPKSGMADTQYF TGTGCCAGCAGCTATAAAGGCGTTCCGAAGAGCGGAATGGCAGATACGCAGTATTTT
- TRBJ1-2 TRBD1 TRBV9 CASSVEQGAYGYTF TGTGCCAGCAGCGTAGAACAGGGGGCTTATGGCTACACCTTC
- TRBJ2-7 - TRBV11-3 CASSSGPRVEQYF TGTGCCAGCAGCTCCGGACCCAGGGTGGAGCAGTACTTC
- TRBJ2-1 - TRBV30 CAWSPGTYNEQFF TGTGCCTGGAGCCCGGGGACCTACAATGAGCAGTTCTTC
- TRBJ2-1 - TRBV10-3 CAITMGGLNNEQFF TGTGCCATCACTATGGGAGGACTAAACAATGAGCAGTTCTTC
few TRBJ2-1 TRBD1 TRBV29-1 CSFSGQGIHEQFF TGCAGTTTTTCGGGACAGGGCATCCATGAGCAGTTCTTC
- TRBJ1-3 - TRBV29-1 CSVRPTGNTIYF TGCAGCGTTCGGCCAACTGGAAACACCATATATTTT
- TRBJ1-2 - TRBV29-1 CSVEPLYGPNYGYTF TGCAGCGTTGAACCTCTGTATGGGCCCAACTATGGCTACACCTTC
- TRBJ1-2 - TRBV21-1 CASTMTLTQDGYTF TGTGCCAGCACCATGACTCTTACCCAAGATGGCTACACCTTC
- TRBJ1-4 - TRBV4-1 CASSRTAANEKLFF TGCGCCAGCAGCCGGACAGCAGCTAATGAAAAACTGTTTTTT
- TRBJ2-2 TRBD1 TRBV29-1 CSVEETGVAGELFF TGCAGCGTTGAAGAGACAGGGGTGGCCGGGGAGCTGTTTTTT
- TRBJ1-1 - TRBV29-1 CSVERKLNTEAFF TGCAGCGTTGAGAGAAAGCTGAACACTGAAGCTTTCTTT
- TRBJ2-7 TRBD1 TRBV7-9 CASSFGTGAYEQYF TGTGCCAGCAGCTTCGGGACAGGGGCCTACGAGCAGTACTTC
- TRBJ2-5 - TRBV18 CASSPGRTASGETQYF TGTGCCAGCTCACCAGGAAGAACCGCCTCTGGGGAGACCCAGTACTTC
- TRBJ2-7 TRBD2 TRBV30 CAWRGAYEQYF TGTGCCTGGCGGGGGGCCTACGAGCAGTACTTC
few TRBJ2-3 - TRBV20-1 CSAGATDTQYF TGCAGTGCTGGGGCCACAGATACGCAGTATTTT
- TRBJ2-5 - TRBV15 CATSRDPSGAETQYF TGTGCCACCAGCAGAGATCCATCGGGAGCGGAGACCCAGTACTTC
- TRBJ2-5 - TRBV30 CAWAMPVPGKQETQYF TGTGCCTGGGCCATGCCCGTCCCAGGGAAACAAGAGACCCAGTACTTC
- TRBJ2-3 - TRBV11-3 CASSLRSTDTQYF TGTGCCAGCAGCTTACGGTCGACGGATACGCAGTATTTT
- TRBJ2-3 TRBD1 TRBV7-7 CASTQGAGLYF TGTGCCAGCACCCAGGGGGCAGGGCTATATTTT
few TRBJ1-2 TRBD1 TRBV30 CASTGGLSTF TGTGCCAGCACAGGGGGCTTGTCCACCTTC
- TRBJ2-1 - TRBV7-9 CASRERDEQFF TGTGCCAGCAGGGAACGGGACGAGCAGTTCTTC
- TRBJ2-3 - TRBV7-9 CASSLSSDTQYF TGTGCCAGCAGCTTATCTTCAGATACGCAGTATTTT
- TRBJ2-1 - TRBV9 CASSVVAAYNEQFF TGTGCCAGCAGCGTAGTAGCAGCCTACAATGAGCAGTTCTTC
- TRBJ1-5 TRBD1 TRBV27 CASSLDRGTQPQHF TGTGCCAGCAGTTTGGACAGGGGTACTCAGCCCCAGCATTTT
few TRBJ2-2 - TRBV7-7 CASSSGTANTGELFF TGTGCCAGCAGCTCCGGGACTGCGAACACCGGGGAGCTGTTTTTT
- TRBJ2-7 - TRBV20-1 CSAREIYEQYF TGCAGTGCTAGAGAAATCTACGAGCAGTACTTC
- TRBJ1-1 - TRBV6-5 CASSYGGQTEAFF TGTGCCAGCAGTTACGGAGGGCAAACTGAAGCTTTCTTT
- TRBJ2-5 - TRBV7-9 CASSRDSQETQYF TGTGCCAGCAGCCGTGACAGTCAAGAGACCCAGTACTTC
- TRBJ2-2 - TRBV15 CATHSGPTTGELFF TGTGCCACCCACTCCGGGCCCACGACCGGGGAGCTGTTTTTT
once TRBJ2-3 TRBD2 TRBV7-2 CASTTSGGPTDTQYF TGTGCCAGCACCACTAGCGGGGGCCCCACAGATACGCAGTATTTT
- TRBJ2-7 - TRBV6-6 CASSPPGSYEQYF TGTGCCAGCAGCCCTCCAGGGTCCTACGAGCAGTACTTC
- TRBJ2-1 - TRBV30 CAWSQEGAGFF TGTGCCTGGAGTCAGGAGGGGGCGGGATTCTTC
- TRBJ2-5 - TRBV28 CASSLSPGPRTQYF TGTGCCAGCAGTTTGTCGCCGGGCCCCAGGACCCAGTACTTC
- TRBJ1-1 - TRBV20-1 CSAPRYTEAFF TGCAGTGCACCGAGGTACACTGAAGCTTTCTTT
once TRBJ2-5 TRBD2 TRBV2 CASKRGETQYF TGTGCCAGCAAGCGGGGAGAGACCCAGTACTTC
- TRBJ2-7 TRBD2 TRBV6-6 CASSYSTSGTYEQYF TGTGCCAGCAGTTACTCAACTAGCGGGACCTACGAGCAGTACTTC
- TRBJ1-4 - TRBV30 CAWSLQVGEKLFF TGTGCCTGGAGTCTGCAGGTCGGAGAAAAACTGTTTTTT
- TRBJ2-7 - TRBV5-4 CASSLNLDLFYEQYF TGTGCCAGCAGCTTGAATTTAGACCTATTCTACGAGCAGTACTTC
- TRBJ2-1 TRBD1 TRBV10-3 CASQGQGNEQFF TGTGCCAGCCAGGGACAGGGGAATGAGCAGTTCTTC
- TRBJ2-1 - TRBV5-1 CASSLEGNGEQFF TGCGCCAGCAGCTTGGAGGGCAATGGAGAGCAGTTCTTC
- TRBJ1-1 - TRBV5-1 CASSLAGENTEAFF TGCGCCAGCAGCTTGGCAGGGGAGAACACTGAAGCTTTCTTT
- TRBJ2-5 - TRBV30 CAWSEGQETQYF TGTGCCTGGAGCGAGGGACAAGAGACCCAGTACTTC
few TRBJ2-7 TRBD2 TRBV30 CAWRISGRDYYEQYF TGTGCCTGGAGGATTAGCGGGAGGGATTACTACGAGCAGTACTTC